The following is a T cell receptor beta chain sequence with its context. Its antigen is currently not known. Base qualities are not recorded, but no much larger clone differs from it by a single base. The entry originates in a study of patients and donors after allogeneic stem cell transplantation (dated by TCRdb to 2019 to 2021). V is pruned by 6 bases and J by 3 bases, leaving 7 bases of the junction without a gene match. The CDR3 contains 14 residues, cysteine and phenylalanine counted. Kept here is only the CDR3 DNA, which spans 42 bases and is read in frame from base 1. In the germline V gene, CDR1 corresponds to ENHRY and CDR2 to SYGVKD. Libraries were constructed by RT-PCR. Sequenced on a NextSeq 550. TCRdb trimmed the raw reads at Q25, called clones with MiXCR and kept productive beta chains. Rows with a matching CDR3 protein are joined into one entry that keeps the most common DNA and genes. The sample records a few hundred thousand distinct CDR3 sequences, around 41% of which are singletons. The top ten constitute 9.5% to 13% of the sample.

The chain links TRBV10-3 with TRBJ1-1, and 7 junction bases match TRBD1. The specimen was blood, either unsorted or a sorted T cell fraction (not recorded which). This clonotype was obtained from a human donor who was either an allogeneic HSCT recipient or a stem cell or donor lymphocyte infusion donor (not recorded which). It is not recorded whose cells these are; they may come from a transplant donor. Here the CDR3 is given as CAIRERQGDTEAFF. The DNA sequence is as follows: TGTGCCATCAGGGAACGACAGGGTGACACTGAAGCTTTCTTT.